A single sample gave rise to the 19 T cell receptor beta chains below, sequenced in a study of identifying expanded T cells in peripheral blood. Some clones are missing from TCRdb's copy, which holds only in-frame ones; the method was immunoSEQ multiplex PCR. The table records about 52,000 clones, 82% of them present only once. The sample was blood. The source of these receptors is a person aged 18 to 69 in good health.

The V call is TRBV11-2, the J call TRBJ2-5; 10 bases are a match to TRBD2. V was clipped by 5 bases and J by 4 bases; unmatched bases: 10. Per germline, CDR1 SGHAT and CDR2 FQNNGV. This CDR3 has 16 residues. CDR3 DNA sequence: TGTGCCAGCAGCACAGGGGCTAGCGGGAGTCGAGAGACCCAGTACTTC. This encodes CASSTGASGSRETQYF.

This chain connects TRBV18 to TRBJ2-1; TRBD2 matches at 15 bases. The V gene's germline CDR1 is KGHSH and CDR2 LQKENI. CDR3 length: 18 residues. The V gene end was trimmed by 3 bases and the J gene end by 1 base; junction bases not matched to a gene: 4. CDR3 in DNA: TGTGCCAGCTCACCTCCCGGACTAGCGGGAGGGTCCTACAATGAGCAGTTCTTC. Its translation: CASSPPGLAGGSYNEQFF.

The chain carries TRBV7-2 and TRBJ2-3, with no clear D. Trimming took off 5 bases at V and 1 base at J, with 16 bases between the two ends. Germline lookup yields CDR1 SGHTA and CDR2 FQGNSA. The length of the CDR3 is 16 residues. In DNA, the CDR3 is TGTGCCAGCAGCACCCGGAATATCATCGGCACAGATACGCAGTATTTT. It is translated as CASSTRNIIGTDTQYF.

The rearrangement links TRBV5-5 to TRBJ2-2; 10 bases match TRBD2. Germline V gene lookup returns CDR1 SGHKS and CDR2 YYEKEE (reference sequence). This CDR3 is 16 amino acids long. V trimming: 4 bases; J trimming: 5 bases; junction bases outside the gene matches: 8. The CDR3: CASSPISGGRTGELFF. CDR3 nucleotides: TGTGCCAGCAGCCCAATTAGCGGGGGGCGGACCGGGGAGCTGTTTTTT.

CDR3 coding DNA: TGTGCCAGTAGTATACATCGCTCTCTCGGCAATCAGCCCCAGCATTTT. It yields the protein CASSIHRSLGNQPQHF. The rearrangement joins TRBV19 to TRBJ1-5; D is unclear. The V end was cut by 2 bases, the J end by 2 bases, with 13 bases between. Germline V CDR1 and CDR2: LNHDA, SQIVND (reference sequence). This CDR3 spans 16 amino acids.

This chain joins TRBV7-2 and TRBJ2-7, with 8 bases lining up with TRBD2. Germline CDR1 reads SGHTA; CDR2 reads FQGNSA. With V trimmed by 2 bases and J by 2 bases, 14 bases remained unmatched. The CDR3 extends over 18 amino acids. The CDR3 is CASSLQPSGPTSAYEQYF. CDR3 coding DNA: TGTGCCAGCAGCTTACAACCTAGCGGGCCGACTAGCGCCTACGAGCAGTACTTC.

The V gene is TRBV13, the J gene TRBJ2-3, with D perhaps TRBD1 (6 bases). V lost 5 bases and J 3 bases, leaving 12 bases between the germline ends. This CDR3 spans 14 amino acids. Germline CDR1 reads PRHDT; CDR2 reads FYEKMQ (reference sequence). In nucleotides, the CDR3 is TGTGCCAGCAGCGCCAGGGGTCGTACAGATACGCAGTATTTT. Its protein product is CASSARGRTDTQYF.

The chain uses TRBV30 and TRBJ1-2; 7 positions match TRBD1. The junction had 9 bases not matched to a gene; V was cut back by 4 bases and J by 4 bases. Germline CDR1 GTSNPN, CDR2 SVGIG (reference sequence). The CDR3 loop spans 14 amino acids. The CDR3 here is CAWTSTGSAYGYTF. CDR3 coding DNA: TGTGCCTGGACGTCGACAGGGAGTGCCTATGGCTACACCTTC. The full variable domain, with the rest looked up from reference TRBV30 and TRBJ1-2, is SQTIHQWPATLVQPVGSPLSLECTVEGTSNPNLYWYRQAAGRGLQLLFYSVGIGQISSEVPQNLSASRPQDRQFILSSKKLLLSDSGFYLCAWTSTGSAYGYTFGSGTRLTVV.

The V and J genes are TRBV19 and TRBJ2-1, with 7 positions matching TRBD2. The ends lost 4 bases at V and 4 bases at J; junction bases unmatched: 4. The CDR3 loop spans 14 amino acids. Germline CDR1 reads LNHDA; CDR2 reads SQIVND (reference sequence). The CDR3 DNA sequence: TGTGCCAGTAGTAGGGAGGGAGAATACAATGAGCAGTTCTTC. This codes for CASSREGEYNEQFF.

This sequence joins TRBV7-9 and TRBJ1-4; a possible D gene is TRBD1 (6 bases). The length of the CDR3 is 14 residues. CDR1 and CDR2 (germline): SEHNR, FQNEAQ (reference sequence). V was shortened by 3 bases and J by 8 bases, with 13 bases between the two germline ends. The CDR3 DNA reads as TGTGCCAGCAGCTTGAGGGACATCACCGAAAAACTGTTTTTT. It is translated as CASSLRDITEKLFF.

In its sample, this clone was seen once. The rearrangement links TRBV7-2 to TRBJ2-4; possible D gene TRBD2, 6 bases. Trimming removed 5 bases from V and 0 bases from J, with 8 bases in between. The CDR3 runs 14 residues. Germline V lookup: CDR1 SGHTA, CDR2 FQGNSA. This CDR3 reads CASSTGVAKNIQYF. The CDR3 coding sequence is TGTGCCAGCAGCACGGGAGTAGCCAAAAACATTCAGTACTTC. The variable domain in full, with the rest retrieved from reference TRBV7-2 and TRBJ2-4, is GAGVSQSPSNKVTEKGKDVELRCDPISGHTALYWYRQSLGQGLEFLIYFQGNSAPDKSGLPSDRFSAERTGGSVSTLTIQRTQQEDSAVYLCASSTGVAKNIQYFGAGTRLSVL.

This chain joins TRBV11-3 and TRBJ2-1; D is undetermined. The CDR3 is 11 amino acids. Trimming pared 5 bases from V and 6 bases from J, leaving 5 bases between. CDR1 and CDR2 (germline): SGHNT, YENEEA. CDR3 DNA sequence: TGTGCCAGCAGCCTCGCCAATGAGCAGTTCTTC. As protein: CASSLANEQFF.

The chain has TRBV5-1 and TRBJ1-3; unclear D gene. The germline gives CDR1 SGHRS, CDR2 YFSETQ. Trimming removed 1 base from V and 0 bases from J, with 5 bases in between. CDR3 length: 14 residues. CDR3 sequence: CASSLTSSGNTIYF. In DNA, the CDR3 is TGCGCCAGCAGCTTGACAAGCTCTGGAAACACCATATATTTT.

In nucleotides, the CDR3 is TGTGCCAGCAGCTGGGGGGGACGGATTAATGAAAAACTGTTTTTT. Its translation: CASSWGGRINEKLFF. This chain joins TRBV5-8 and TRBJ1-4; perhaps TRBD1 as D (5 bases). Trimming left V 3 bases short and J 4 bases short, with 13 bases between. This CDR3 spans 15 amino acids. Germline loops: CDR1 SGHTS, CDR2 YDEGEE.

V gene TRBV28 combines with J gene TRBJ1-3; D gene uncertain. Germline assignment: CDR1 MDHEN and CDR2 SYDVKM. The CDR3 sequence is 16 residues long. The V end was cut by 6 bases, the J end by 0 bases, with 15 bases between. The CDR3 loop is CASSLVAGISGNTIYF. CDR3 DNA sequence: TGTGCCAGCAGCCTGGTGGCCGGAATCTCTGGAAACACCATATATTTT.

As DNA, the CDR3 is TGTGCCAGCAGCGTAGCCGCCCCCGGGACTAGCGGGGGGGCCGAGACGCAGTATTTT. As protein: CASSVAAPGTSGGAETQYF. The chain couples TRBV9 to TRBJ2-3, with TRBD2 identical over 16 bases. Germline assignment: CDR1 SGDLS and CDR2 YYNGEE. The J segment lost 9 bases and the V segment lost 0 bases, leaving 13 bases of the junction unmatched. This CDR3 has 19 residues.

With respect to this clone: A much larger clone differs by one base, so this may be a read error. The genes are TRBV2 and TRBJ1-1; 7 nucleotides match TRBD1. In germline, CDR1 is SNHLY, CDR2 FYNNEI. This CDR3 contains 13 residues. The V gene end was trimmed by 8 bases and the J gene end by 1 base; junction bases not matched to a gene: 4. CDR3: CASGTDANTEAFF. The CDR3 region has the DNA TGTGCCAGCGGGACAGATGCGAACACTGAAGCTTTCTTT.

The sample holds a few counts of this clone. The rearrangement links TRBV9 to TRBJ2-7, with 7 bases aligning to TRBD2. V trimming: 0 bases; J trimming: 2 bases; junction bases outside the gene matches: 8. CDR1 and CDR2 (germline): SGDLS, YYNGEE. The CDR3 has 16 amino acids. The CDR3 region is CASSVAAAGAPYEQYF. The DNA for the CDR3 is TGTGCCAGCAGCGTAGCTGCGGCGGGAGCCCCCTACGAGCAGTACTTC.

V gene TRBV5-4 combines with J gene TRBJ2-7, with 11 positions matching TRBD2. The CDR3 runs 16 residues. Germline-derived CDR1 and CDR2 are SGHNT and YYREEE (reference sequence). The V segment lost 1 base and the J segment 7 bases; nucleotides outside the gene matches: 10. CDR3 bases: TGTGCCAGCAGCTTGCCCTTAGCGGGAGGGCCCGGTGAGCAGTACTTC. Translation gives CASSLPLAGGPGEQYF.